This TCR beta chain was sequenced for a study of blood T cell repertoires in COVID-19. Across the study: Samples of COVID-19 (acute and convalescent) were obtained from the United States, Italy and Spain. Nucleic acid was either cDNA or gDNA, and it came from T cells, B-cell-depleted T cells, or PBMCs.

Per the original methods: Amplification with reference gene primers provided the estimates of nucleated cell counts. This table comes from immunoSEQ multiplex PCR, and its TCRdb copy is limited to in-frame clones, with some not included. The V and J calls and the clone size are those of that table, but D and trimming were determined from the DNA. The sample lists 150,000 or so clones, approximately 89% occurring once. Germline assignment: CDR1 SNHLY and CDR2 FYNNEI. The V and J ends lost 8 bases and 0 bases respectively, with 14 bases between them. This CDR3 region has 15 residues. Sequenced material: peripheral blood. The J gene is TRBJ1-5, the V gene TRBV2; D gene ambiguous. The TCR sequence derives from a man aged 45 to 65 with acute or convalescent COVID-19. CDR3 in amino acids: CASQGRTYSNQPQHF. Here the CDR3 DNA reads TGTGCCAGCCAAGGACGGACTTATAGCAATCAGCCCCAGCATTTT.